This TCR beta chain was identified during a study of response to subunit inactivated influenza vaccine. To note about this clonotype: Its antigen is as yet unknown.

General study points: Only a handful of new T cells, the authors suggested, are recruited with each seasonal influenza vaccination.

There are 14 residues in the CDR3. V lost 4 bases to trimming and J lost 3 bases, with 10 bases between them. TCRdb used MiXCR to reprocess the RT-PCR reads, holding one entry per CDR3 protein. The table shows around 760,000 distinct CDR3 sequences, with approximately 15% occurring only once. This sample comprised PBMCs from blood, obtained less than 15 days before vaccination. This clonotype was obtained from a man aged 50-60 years who received an inactivated influenza vaccine. The rearrangement links TRBV12-3 or TRBV12-4 to TRBJ1-5; D not certain. CDR3 DNA sequence: TGTGCCAGCAGTTCCCTCGGGAACAATCAGCCCCAGCATTTT. Translation: CASSSLGNNQPQHF.